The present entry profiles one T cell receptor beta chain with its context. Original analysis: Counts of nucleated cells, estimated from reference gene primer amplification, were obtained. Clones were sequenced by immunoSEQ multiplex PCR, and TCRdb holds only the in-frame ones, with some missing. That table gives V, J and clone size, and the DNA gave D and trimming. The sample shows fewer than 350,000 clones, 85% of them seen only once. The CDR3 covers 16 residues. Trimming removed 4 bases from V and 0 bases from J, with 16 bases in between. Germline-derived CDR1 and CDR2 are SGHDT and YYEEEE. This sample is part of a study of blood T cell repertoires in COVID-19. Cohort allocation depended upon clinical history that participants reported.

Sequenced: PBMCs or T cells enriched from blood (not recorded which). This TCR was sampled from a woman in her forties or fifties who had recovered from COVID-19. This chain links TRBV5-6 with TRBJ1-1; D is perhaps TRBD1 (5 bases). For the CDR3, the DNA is TGTGCCAGCAGCACAATCCCGACAGCCTTGAACACTGAAGCTTTCTTT. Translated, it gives CASSTIPTALNTEAFF.